Listed below are T cell receptor beta chains from one sample, sequenced in a study of blood T cell repertoires in COVID-19. Sequenced by immunoSEQ multiplex PCR; TCRdb stores in-frame clones only, minus some. The sample contains about 150,000 clones, about 85% of which appear only once. Sequencing was done on a sample of peripheral blood. The receptors were gathered from a man in his 60s with COVID-19, enrolled during active disease. Both conserved end residues are part of each CDR3. A D gene is named only where the DNA matches it firmly. Part of the rows lack a size; the others show once, few, many or a class for expanded clones.

21	TRBV15	TRBD1	few	TRBJ2-6	CATSRDPRRTGFGSGANVLTF	TGTGCCACCAGCAGAGATCCACGAAGGACAGGGTTTGGCTCTGGGGCCAACGTCCTGACTTTC
14	TRBV6-2/TRBV6-3	TRBD2	-	TRBJ2-1	CASSYGGRGGKEFF	TGTGCCAGCAGTTACGGTGGGCGGGGGGGTAAAGAGTTCTTC
15	TRBV7-2	TRBD2	-	TRBJ2-1	CASSLVAGTYNEQFF	TGTGCCAGCAGCTTAGTAGCGGGAACGTACAATGAGCAGTTCTTC
16	TRBV4-2	TRBD1	-	TRBJ1-3	CASSQGDSYSGNTIYF	TGTGCCAGCAGCCAAGGGGACAGCTACTCTGGAAACACCATATATTTT
16	TRBV19	-	-	TRBJ2-1	CASRQKARDYYNEQFF	TGTGCCAGTAGGCAAAAAGCGCGAGATTACTACAATGAGCAGTTCTTC
13	TRBV6-5	-	-	TRBJ1-4	CASSYSSSGKLFF	TGTGCCAGCAGTTACTCGTCCAGCGGAAAACTGTTTTTT
15	TRBV19	-	-	TRBJ1-1	CASNSGGFVNTEAFF	TGTGCCAGTAACTCTGGGGGGTTTGTGAACACTGAAGCTTTCTTT
13	TRBV14	-	-	TRBJ2-5	CASSQGGRETQYF	TGTGCCAGCAGCCAAGGAGGTCGGGAGACCCAGTACTTC
16	TRBV13	TRBD1	once	TRBJ1-6	CASSLRTGRGNSPLHF	TGTGCCAGCAGCCTGCGGACAGGGAGAGGAAATTCACCCCTCCACTTT
14	TRBV7-9	TRBD1	-	TRBJ1-2	CASSTGQGTHGYTF	TGTGCCAGCAGCACGGGACAGGGGACGCATGGCTACACCTTC
11	TRBV28	-	-	TRBJ2-7	CASNRNYEQYF	TGTGCCAGCAACAGAAACTACGAGCAGTACTTC
18	TRBV3-1/TRBV3-2	-	once	TRBJ1-6	CASSQTSGGVKGNSPLHF	TGTGCCAGCAGCCAAACATCCGGGGGAGTCAAGGGGAATTCACCCCTCCACTTT
17	TRBV18	-	-	TRBJ1-6	CASSSFTGTENNSPLHF	TGTGCCAGCTCATCCTTTACCGGGACTGAGAATAATTCACCCCTCCACTTT
14	TRBV7-9	-	-	TRBJ2-2	CASSRRQVPGELFF	TGTGCCAGCAGCCGCCGACAGGTCCCCGGGGAGCTGTTTTTT
18	TRBV20-1	-	-	TRBJ1-4	CSASKSLEGGATNEKLFF	TGCAGTGCTAGTAAGAGCCTAGAGGGAGGGGCCACTAATGAAAAACTGTTTTTT
13	TRBV7-9	TRBD1	-	TRBJ2-5	CASSRQGRETQYF	TGTGCCAGCAGCCGACAGGGTAGAGAGACCCAGTACTTC
13	TRBV3-1/TRBV3-2	-	-	TRBJ1-1	CASSPWGDGEAFF	TGTGCCAGCAGCCCGTGGGGGGACGGCGAAGCTTTCTTT
20	TRBV7-2	TRBD2	-	TRBJ2-1	CASSLAGLAEILSSYNEQFF	TGTGCCAGCAGCTTAGCGGGACTAGCGGAGATCCTGAGCTCCTACAATGAGCAGTTCTTC
13	TRBV12-3/TRBV12-4	-	-	TRBJ2-7	CASSSGADYEQYF	TGTGCCAGCAGTTCAGGAGCGGACTACGAGCAGTACTTC
14	TRBV6-4	TRBD1	-	TRBJ2-3	CASSETGGTDTQYF	TGTGCCAGCAGTGAGACAGGGGGCACAGATACGCAGTATTTT
17	TRBV28	TRBD2	-	TRBJ2-3	CASRTSGGAVKADTQYF	TGTGCCAGCAGAACTAGCGGGGGGGCTGTTAAGGCAGATACGCAGTATTTT
13	TRBV29-1	-	-	TRBJ2-2	CSVVGRGTGELFF	TGCAGCGTTGTTGGCAGGGGCACCGGGGAGCTGTTTTTT
15	TRBV3-1/TRBV3-2	TRBD2	once	TRBJ2-1	CASSAGTSGRDEQFF	TGTGCCAGCAGCGCTGGGACTAGCGGGAGGGATGAGCAGTTCTTC
14	TRBV6-6	-	-	TRBJ2-7	CASSWDNRAYEQYF	TGTGCCAGCAGCTGGGACAACAGAGCCTACGAGCAGTACTTC
17	TRBV18	TRBD1	-	TRBJ1-5	CASSPRQGWNSNQPQHF	TGTGCCAGCTCACCACGACAGGGGTGGAATAGCAATCAGCCCCAGCATTTT
15	TRBV6-6	TRBD2	-	TRBJ2-2	CASSSSGRGTGELFF	TGTGCCAGCAGTTCTAGCGGGAGGGGCACCGGGGAGCTGTTTTTT
17	TRBV14	-	-	TRBJ1-6	CASSQGTGRDLYSPLHF	TGTGCCAGCAGCCAAGGGACCGGACGGGATTTGTATTCACCCCTCCACTTT
14	TRBV2	-	-	TRBJ1-1	CASSDTGTLSEAFF	TGTGCCAGCAGTGATACAGGGACGCTCTCGGAAGCTTTCTTT
16	TRBV27	-	-	TRBJ1-2	CASAVSNGGRNYGYTF	TGTGCCAGCGCAGTTTCTAATGGGGGCCGTAACTATGGCTACACCTTC
14	TRBV24-1	-	-	TRBJ1-5	CATSRSSGNQPQHF	TGTGCCACCAGTAGATCCTCCGGGAATCAGCCCCAGCATTTT
13	TRBV14	TRBD1	few	TRBJ2-3	CASSRQGTDTQYF	TGTGCCAGCAGCCGACAGGGTACAGATACGCAGTATTTT
19	TRBV6-8	-	-	TRBJ1-1	CASSYSIRARGRLDTEAFF	-
18	TRBV6-2/TRBV6-3	TRBD2	-	TRBJ2-7	CASSSPPGLAGGFYEQYF	TGTGCCAGCAGTTCCCCACCGGGACTAGCGGGAGGGTTTTACGAGCAGTACTTC
21	TRBV18	TRBD2	-	TRBJ2-5	CASSPPNLKGLAGSFQETQYF	TGTGCCAGCTCACCTCCCAACCTAAAGGGACTAGCGGGGTCCTTCCAAGAGACCCAGTACTTC
16	TRBV7-3	-	-	TRBJ2-1	CASSSAGRSSYNEQFF	TGTGCCAGCAGCTCCGCGGGAAGGAGCTCCTACAATGAGCAGTTCTTC
15	TRBV7-8	TRBD1	-	TRBJ1-1	CASSLGQPKAAEAFF	TGTGCCAGCAGCTTGGGACAGCCGAAGGCCGCTGAAGCTTTCTTT
13	TRBV18	TRBD1	-	TRBJ1-4	CASSPGQDEKLFF	TGTGCCAGCTCACCCGGACAGGATGAAAAACTGTTTTTT
12	TRBV2	-	-	TRBJ1-2	CASRPDSYGYTF	TGTGCCAGCAGACCGGACAGCTATGGCTACACCTTC
15	TRBV5-8	TRBD1	-	TRBJ1-4	CASSGTGAVGEKLFF	TGTGCCAGCAGCGGGACAGGGGCAGTCGGTGAAAAACTGTTTTTT
16	TRBV3-1/TRBV3-2	-	-	TRBJ1-4	CASSQLTGGTNEKLFF	TGTGCCAGCAGCCAGTTAACGGGGGGTACTAATGAAAAACTGTTTTTT